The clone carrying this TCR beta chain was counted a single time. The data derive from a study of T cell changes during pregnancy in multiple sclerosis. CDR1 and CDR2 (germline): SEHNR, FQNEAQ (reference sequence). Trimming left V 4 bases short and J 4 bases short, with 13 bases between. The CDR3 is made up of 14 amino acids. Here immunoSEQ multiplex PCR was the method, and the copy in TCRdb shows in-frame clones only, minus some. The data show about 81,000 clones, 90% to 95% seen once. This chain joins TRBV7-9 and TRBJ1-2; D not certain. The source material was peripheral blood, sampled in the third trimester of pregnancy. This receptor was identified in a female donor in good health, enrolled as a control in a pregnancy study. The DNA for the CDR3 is TGTGCCAGCAGCTCAACGGGGAGTTTCTATGGCTACACCTTC. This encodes CASSSTGSFYGYTF.